This TCR beta chain was sequenced in a study of blood T cell repertoires in COVID-19. Profiled with immunoSEQ multiplex PCR; TCRdb holds only in-frame clones, not every one. In the table there are about 140,000 clones, approximately 90% of which are singletons. CDR3 length: 16 amino acids. Germline loops: CDR1 KGHSH, CDR2 LQKENI. V was pared by 4 bases and J by 0 bases, with 13 bases between. This sequence joins TRBV18 and TRBJ1-3, with D unresolved. Source material: peripheral blood. The TCR originated in a woman of 80 years or more with acute or convalescent COVID-19. The CDR3 protein is CASSREVPTSGNTIYF. The DNA of the CDR3 is TGTGCCAGCTCACGAGAGGTACCAACCTCTGGAAACACCATATATTTT.